The 28 T cell receptor beta chains reported below all come from one sample, sequenced in a study of Ad26.COV2.S vaccination and SARS-CoV-2 variants (TCRdb year 2021). In light of the paper, this sample's treatment or condition label describes: some 20 received Ad26.COV2.S at low or high dose, single or two shots; five or six received placebo; per-sample allocation not given. Repertoires of vaccine and placebo recipients were sequenced from samples taken on day 63 after the first injection. The protocol used for the library was the immunoSEQ multiplex PCR assay. TCRdb limited this immuneACCESS table to in-frame rearrangements with V and J called. A share of clones is missing; checked studies link under half to unresolved V genes, and the rest is unexplained. The sample has roughly 700,000 clones on record, 89% of them singletons. The ten largest clones add up to about 1.5% of the sample. Source: peripheral blood, taken in a trial of Ad26.COV2.S vaccine versus placebo. These TCRs come from a person aged 18-65 years who received the Ad26.COV2.S COVID-19 vaccine or a placebo.

V usage is TRBV24-1 and J usage is TRBJ1-1; TRBD1 agrees at 10 bases. CDR3 length: 13 amino acids. Germline CDR1 and CDR2: KGHDR and SFDVKD. The junction had 2 bases not matched to a gene; V was cut back by 7 bases and J by 4 bases. CDR3: CATSRTGGTEAFF. The CDR3 nucleotides are TGTGCCACCAGCAGGACAGGGGGCACTGAAGCTTTCTTT.

The rearrangement links TRBV6-5 to TRBJ1-6; D may be TRBD1 (6 bases). This CDR3 comprises 15 residues. Germline CDR1 reads MNHEY; CDR2 reads SVGAGI. Trimming left V 0 bases short and J 7 bases short, with 10 bases between. The CDR3 DNA reads as TGTGCCAGCAGTTACTCGAAACAGGGAAATTCACCCCTCCACTTT. Translated: CASSYSKQGNSPLHF.

The V and J genes are TRBV7-8 and TRBJ1-6; a weak D match, TRBD1 (5 bases). Germline V gene data show CDR1 as SGHVS and CDR2 as FQNEAQ. The V end lost 3 bases, the J end lost 1 base, and 10 bases lay between the germline ends. The length of the CDR3 is 16 residues. The CDR3 DNA reads TGTGCCAGCAGCTTTACCCAGGGATCCTATAATTCACCCCTCCACTTT. Translation gives CASSFTQGSYNSPLHF.

The chain links TRBV7-3 to TRBJ1-4; maybe TRBD1 (6 bases). With 5 bases removed from V and 6 bases from J, the gap between germline ends came to 13 bases. Germline values: CDR1 SGHTA, CDR2 FQGTGA. The CDR3 length is 14 residues. The CDR3 spells CASSLDSWHEKLFF. The CDR3, as DNA: TGTGCCAGCAGCCTGGACAGCTGGCATGAAAAACTGTTTTTT.

The rearrangement joins TRBV5-5 to TRBJ1-4, with 7 positions matching TRBD1. The CDR3 sequence is 15 residues long. V was clipped by 0 bases and J by 3 bases; unmatched bases: 2. The germline V gene has CDR1 SGHKS and CDR2 YYEKEE (reference sequence). CDR3 sequence: CASSLVGTANEKLFF. CDR3 DNA: TGTGCCAGCAGCTTGGTCGGGACAGCTAATGAAAAACTGTTTTTT.

The V call is TRBV5-1, the J call TRBJ2-2; TRBD1 agrees at 8 bases. The CDR3 totals 17 residues. With 0 bases clipped from V and 4 bases from J, the junction kept 8 bases outside the gene matches. Germline CDR1 is SGHRS and CDR2 is YFSETQ. CDR3 region: CASSLAVGTGPTGELFF. The CDR3 region has the DNA TGCGCCAGCAGCTTGGCGGTTGGGACAGGCCCCACCGGGGAGCTGTTTTTT.

This clone was counted only a few times. The J gene is TRBJ2-2, the V gene TRBV7-3; D is undetermined. Germline V lookup: CDR1 SGHTA, CDR2 FQGTGA. V lost 4 bases and J 8 bases, leaving 11 bases between the germline ends. CDR3 length: 13 residues. The DNA for the CDR3 is TGTGCCAGCAGCTCCAATAATCTGGGGGAGCTGTTTTTT. Protein sequence: CASSSNNLGELFF.

The rearrangement joins TRBV5-4 to TRBJ2-7, with TRBD1 matching 8 bases. Trimming cost V 3 bases and J 6 bases; bases outside gene matches: 5. The germline gives CDR1 SGHNT, CDR2 YYREEE (reference sequence). CDR3 length equals 13 residues. CDR3 bases: TGTGCCAGCAGCTCGGACAGGGCTGGCGAGCAGTACTTC. It translates to CASSSDRAGEQYF.

This clone was counted between two and nine times. The rearrangement links TRBV19 to TRBJ1-3, with D perhaps matching TRBD1 (6 bases). The CDR3 runs 15 residues. The V and J ends lost 8 bases and 3 bases respectively, with 17 bases between them. Germline CDR1 and CDR2: LNHDA and SQIVND (reference sequence). This CDR3 is CASSPWGLVGNTIYF. The CDR3, as DNA: TGTGCCAGTTCGCCTTGGGGGCTAGTTGGAAACACCATATATTTT.

This clone was seen at least ten times. The identical CDR3 is also encoded by other nucleotide sequences in the sample. The chain is built from TRBV5-1 and TRBJ2-1; 10 positions match TRBD1. Losses at the gene ends were 2 bases for V and 6 bases for J; bases not matched to a gene: 5. Germline CDR1 SGHRS, CDR2 YFSETQ. The CDR3 has 15 residues. CDR3 in DNA: TGCGCCAGCAGCTTACCGGGGACAGGGGCCAATGAGCAGTTCTTC. It codes for CASSLPGTGANEQFF. The variable domain in full, with the rest retrieved from reference TRBV5-1 and TRBJ2-1, is KAGVTQTPRYLIKTRGQQVTLSCSPISGHRSVSWYQQTPGQGLQFLFEYFSETQRNKGNFPGRFSGRQFSNSRSEMNVSTLELGDSALYLCASSLPGTGANEQFFGPGTRLTVL.

This chain links TRBV6-6 with TRBJ1-5; 7 bases line up with TRBD1. V lost 6 bases to trimming and J lost 3 bases; unmatched junction nucleotides: 11. The CDR3 extends over 16 amino acids. Germline values: CDR1 MNHNY, CDR2 SVGAGI (reference sequence). CDR3 residues: CASSLGTGVTNQPQHF. Written as DNA, the CDR3 is TGTGCCAGCAGCCTCGGTACAGGGGTAACCAATCAGCCCCAGCATTTT.

The chain joins TRBV4-3 to TRBJ1-2, with a possible D match to TRBD1 (5 bases). V dropped 2 bases and J dropped 2 bases, with 18 bases sitting between them. Germline assignment: CDR1 LGHNA and CDR2 YSLEER. The CDR3 runs to 17 residues. Written as DNA, the CDR3 is TGCGCCAGCAGCCAACCCGCGAAAGGCCGGGGGAACTATGGCTACACCTTC. Protein: CASSQPAKGRGNYGYTF.

About this clone: Other nucleotide sequences from this sample produce the same CDR3. The gene calls are TRBV24-1 and TRBJ2-5; 10 bases are a match to TRBD2. This CDR3 has 15 amino acids. The germline V gene has CDR1 KGHDR and CDR2 SFDVKD. Trimming cost V 4 bases and J 5 bases; bases outside gene matches: 6. This CDR3 is CATSDSSGGGETQYF. CDR3 coding DNA: TGTGCCACCAGTGACTCTAGCGGGGGAGGGGAGACCCAGTACTTC.

The chain employs TRBV3-1 (or the pseudogene TRBV3-2) and TRBJ1-4; 7 bases agree with TRBD1. From germline, CDR1 is LGHDT and CDR2 YNNKEL (reference sequence). V shed 4 bases, J shed 7 bases, and the junction held 12 bases outside the gene matches. CDR3 length: 16 amino acids. For the CDR3, the DNA is TGTGCCAGCAGCCGAGTCTTGGGACAGAGCCTTGAAAAACTGTTTTTT. Translation gives CASSRVLGQSLEKLFF.

This clone was found a few times. DNA of the CDR3: TGTGCCAGCAGTATAACAGGGTTACACGAGCAGTACTTC. Protein sequence: CASSITGLHEQYF. V and J are TRBV12-3 or TRBV12-4 and TRBJ2-7; weak D call: TRBD1 (6 bases). This CDR3 is built from 13 residues. Trimming removed 5 bases from V and 5 bases from J, with 13 bases in between.

The CDR3 bases are TGTGCCAGCAGCCTTGGACTAGCGGGAGGCCGACCGAGAAACATTCAGTACTTC. It yields the protein CASSLGLAGGRPRNIQYF. The V and J genes are TRBV14 and TRBJ2-4; 14 bases agree with TRBD2. Germline lookup yields CDR1 SGHDN and CDR2 FVKESK. This CDR3 spans 18 amino acids. The V and J ends lost 4 bases and 6 bases, in that order; junction bases with no gene match: 11.

The V gene is TRBV19, the J gene TRBJ1-5; TRBD1 aligns across 7 bases. Looked up from germline, CDR1 is LNHDA and CDR2 is SQIVND (reference sequence). The CDR3 is made up of 15 amino acids. J gave up 7 bases and V 1 base, and 7 bases lay outside the gene matches. CDR3 nucleotides: TGTGCCAGTAGTATAGGAGACAGGGTAGTCCAGCCCCAGCATTTT. Its translation: CASSIGDRVVQPQHF.

The V gene is TRBV5-1, the J gene TRBJ2-3, with 11 bases aligning to TRBD2. This CDR3 has 16 residues. Trimming took 5 bases from V and 1 from J; bases not matched to a gene: 6. CDR1 SGHRS and CDR2 YFSETQ come from the germline V gene. Written as DNA, the CDR3 is TGCGCCAGCAGAGAAGAACTAGCGGGGGGCACAGATACGCAGTATTTT. Its protein is CASREELAGGTDTQYF.

The chain has TRBV3-1 (or the pseudogene TRBV3-2) and TRBJ2-1; 7 positions match TRBD2. Germline CDR1 is LGHDT and CDR2 is YNNKEL (reference sequence). Losses at the gene ends were 4 bases for V and 0 bases for J; bases not matched to a gene: 3. The CDR3 extends over 15 amino acids. The CDR3 loop reads CASSPGLSSYNEQFF. For the CDR3, the DNA is TGTGCCAGCAGCCCGGGACTATCCTCCTACAATGAGCAGTTCTTC.

The chain links TRBV3-1 (or the pseudogene TRBV3-2) to TRBJ1-2; D possibly corresponds to TRBD1 (6 bases). In germline, CDR1 is LGHDT, CDR2 YNNKEL (reference sequence). The CDR3 is 14 amino acids. V lost 6 bases to trimming and J lost 10 bases, with 21 bases between them. The CDR3 sequence: CASRPTGHGSDYTF. The CDR3 bases are TGTGCCAGCAGACCGACGGGACACGGAAGCGACTACACCTTC.

The chain carries TRBV10-3 and TRBJ1-2; 7 bases line up with TRBD1. The CDR3 loop spans 16 amino acids. Per germline, CDR1 ENHRY and CDR2 SYGVKD. Trimming removed 1 base from V and 4 bases from J; junction bases left unmatched: 9. The CDR3 region is CAISEFTGDPSYGYTF. The CDR3 nucleotides are TGTGCCATCAGTGAGTTCACAGGGGATCCCTCCTATGGCTACACCTTC.

As to this clone: Additional DNA sequences in this sample encode the identical CDR3. The chain is built from TRBV10-2 and TRBJ2-7; D is possibly TRBD2 (5 bases). V was clipped by 4 bases and J by 6 bases, with 7 bases between them. CDR1 and CDR2 (germline): WSHSY, SAAADI. The CDR3 consists of 11 residues. CDR3 DNA: TGCGCCAGCAGTGGAGGAGGCGAGCAGTACTTC. Translated: CASSGGGEQYF.

This clone was recorded only once. This chain joins TRBV5-1 and TRBJ2-7; no clear D gene. V lost 0 bases and J lost 5, with 15 bases in between. This CDR3 comprises 15 residues. Per germline, CDR1 SGHRS and CDR2 YFSETQ. CDR3: CASSLGGRLVDEQYF. CDR3 coding DNA: TGCGCCAGCAGCTTGGGTGGGCGGTTGGTCGACGAGCAGTACTTC.

This chain joins TRBV6-1 and TRBJ2-7; D is perhaps TRBD2 (6 bases). The CDR3 has 14 residues. Germline CDR1 and CDR2: MNHNS and SASEGT. V was trimmed by 0 bases and J by 2 bases, leaving 8 bases between them. The chain's CDR3 is CASSEAGGTYEQYF. DNA of the CDR3: TGTGCCAGCAGTGAAGCGGGAGGAACCTACGAGCAGTACTTC.

The chain uses TRBV5-1 and TRBJ2-1; 9 nucleotides line up with TRBD1. Germline assignment: CDR1 SGHRS and CDR2 YFSETQ. V lost 0 bases to trimming and J lost 4 bases; unmatched junction nucleotides: 2. The CDR3 runs 15 residues. As DNA, the CDR3 is TGCGCCAGCAGCTTGGCGGGACAGGGATACAATGAGCAGTTCTTC. Protein product: CASSLAGQGYNEQFF.

The gene calls are TRBV19 and TRBJ1-1; TRBD1 might be the D (5 bases). Trimming cost V 5 bases and J 1 base, with 11 bases left between them. The germline gives CDR1 LNHDA, CDR2 SQIVND (reference sequence). This CDR3 comprises 14 residues. In DNA, the CDR3 is TGTGCCAGTAGTTTTCCCGGGGGGAACACTGAAGCTTTCTTT. It is translated as CASSFPGGNTEAFF. The variable domain in full, with the rest retrieved from reference TRBV19 and TRBJ1-1, is DGGITQSPKYLFRKEGQNVTLSCEQNLNHDAMYWYRQDPGQGLRLIYYSQIVNDFQKGDIAEGYSVSREKKESFPLTVTSAQKNPTAFYLCASSFPGGNTEAFFGQGTRLTVV.

The chain combines TRBV5-6 with TRBJ2-7; the D is unclear. CDR1 and CDR2 from the germline V gene are SGHDT and YYEEEE. The V end lost 3 bases, the J end lost 6 bases, and 13 bases lay between the germline ends. The CDR3 runs 13 residues. The CDR3 region is CASSYYGLREQYF. Written as DNA, the CDR3 is TGTGCCAGCAGCTACTACGGCCTCCGCGAGCAGTACTTC.

The chain carries TRBV24-1 and TRBJ2-5, with D uncertain. The CDR3 runs to 16 residues. V dropped 5 bases and J dropped 0 bases, with 15 bases sitting between them. CDR1 and CDR2 from the germline V gene are KGHDR and SFDVKD. DNA for the CDR3: TGTGCCACCAGTGCCCTCTCGACCAAGTACCAAGAGACCCAGTACTTC. Translated, it gives CATSALSTKYQETQYF.